This is a list of T cell receptor beta chains from one sample in a study of T cell repertoires in cytomegalovirus infection. These receptors have no identified antigens. TCRdb independently ran MiXCR on the reads; one entry per CDR3 protein. The sample lists under 150,000 distinct CDR3 sequences; 20% to 30% were seen once. Material for sequencing was PBMCs, sequenced either directly or after in vitro stimulation (not recorded which). These receptor sequences come from a human donor in good health (CMV status not recorded). Some clones in this sample may be carry-over from other donors' samples. Each CDR3 is given with its conserved first and last residue. The order of the fields is CDR3 length, J gene, D gene, V gene, clone size, CDR3 protein, CDR3 DNA. A D gene is named only where the DNA matches it firmly. Size tells how often a clone was seen (once, few, many) or the class of an expanded clone, and some rows leave it out.

16 TRBJ2-2 - TRBV7-9 few CASTTRPTANTGELFF TGTGCCAGCACCACAAGGCCGACCGCGAACACCGGGGAGCTGTTTTTT
17 TRBJ2-2 TRBD2 TRBV7-2 many CASSSHIGTSGSGELFF TGTGCCAGCAGCTCCCACATCGGGACTAGCGGGTCCGGGGAGCTGTTTTTT
12 TRBJ1-4 - TRBV7-9 - CASSETEEKLFF TGTGCCAGCAGCGAGACCGAGGAAAAACTGTTTTTT
17 TRBJ2-5 TRBD2 TRBV7-2 many CASSLRRGRADQETQYF TGTGCCAGCAGCTTAAGGCGCGGGAGGGCTGACCAAGAGACCCAGTACTTC
16 TRBJ1-1 TRBD1 TRBV18 - CASSPTGVPMTRQAFF TGTGCCAGCTCACCGACAGGGGTCCCAATGACTCGTCAAGCTTTCTTT
14 TRBJ2-3 TRBD1 TRBV3-1 - CASSQTGEVDTQYF TGTGCCAGCAGCCAGACAGGGGAGGTGGATACGCAGTATTTT
14 TRBJ2-3 - TRBV11-2 - CAILGGRRRDTQYF TGTGCCATCCTAGGGGGGAGGAGGAGGGATACGCAGTATTTT
14 TRBJ2-4 TRBD2 TRBV29-1 - CSVESREAQNIQYF TGCAGCGTTGAATCCCGGGAGGCCCAAAACATTCAGTACTTC
12 TRBJ1-1 - TRBV18 - CASSLAEGEAFF TGTGCCAGCTCACTGGCCGAGGGTGAAGCTTTCTTT
15 TRBJ1-5 - TRBV4-1 - CASSQAEGGNQPQHF TGCGCCAGCAGCCAAGCCGAGGGTGGCAATCAGCCCCAGCATTTT
13 TRBJ2-3 - TRBV7-2 many CASSDPPTDTQYF TGTGCCAGCAGCGACCCCCCCACAGATACGCAGTATTTT
13 TRBJ2-7 - TRBV20-1 - CSARSDDSYEQYF TGCAGTGCTAGGTCCGATGATTCCTACGAGCAGTACTTC
12 TRBJ2-1 - TRBV6-2/TRBV6-3 - CASMQTPNEQFF TGTGCCAGCATGCAGACACCTAATGAGCAGTTCTTC
16 TRBJ2-2 TRBD2 TRBV7-2 many CASSFGLAGRTGELFF TGTGCCAGCAGCTTCGGACTAGCGGGCAGAACCGGGGAGCTGTTTTTT
13 TRBJ2-3 - TRBV7-6 many CASSLESRNTQYF TGTGCCAGCAGCTTAGAATCGAGGAATACGCAGTATTTT
18 TRBJ2-1 TRBD2 TRBV19 many CASSIAPTSGRPYNEQFF TGTGCCAGTAGTATAGCCCCGACTAGCGGGAGACCCTACAATGAGCAGTTCTTC
12 TRBJ1-1 - TRBV6-5 few CASSTVNTEAFF TGTGCCAGCAGTACGGTGAACACTGAAGCTTTCTTT
14 TRBJ1-4 TRBD1 TRBV7-2 many CASSLDRANEKLFF TGTGCCAGCAGTTTGGACAGGGCTAATGAAAAACTGTTTTTT
13 TRBJ2-1 - TRBV7-6 many CASSRGPSNEQFF TGTGCCAGCAGCCGGGGACCCTCCAATGAGCAGTTCTTC
15 TRBJ2-3 - TRBV3-1 - CASSQVGSSTDTQYF TGTGCCAGCAGCCAAGTTGGTTCCAGCACAGATACGCAGTATTTT
14 TRBJ2-1 - TRBV7-8 many CASSLALGVREQFF TGTGCCAGCAGCTTAGCGCTCGGGGTCCGTGAGCAGTTCTTC
12 TRBJ2-3 - TRBV7-9 - CASSLEERTQYF TGTGCCAGCAGCTTAGAGGAGAGGACGCAGTATTTT